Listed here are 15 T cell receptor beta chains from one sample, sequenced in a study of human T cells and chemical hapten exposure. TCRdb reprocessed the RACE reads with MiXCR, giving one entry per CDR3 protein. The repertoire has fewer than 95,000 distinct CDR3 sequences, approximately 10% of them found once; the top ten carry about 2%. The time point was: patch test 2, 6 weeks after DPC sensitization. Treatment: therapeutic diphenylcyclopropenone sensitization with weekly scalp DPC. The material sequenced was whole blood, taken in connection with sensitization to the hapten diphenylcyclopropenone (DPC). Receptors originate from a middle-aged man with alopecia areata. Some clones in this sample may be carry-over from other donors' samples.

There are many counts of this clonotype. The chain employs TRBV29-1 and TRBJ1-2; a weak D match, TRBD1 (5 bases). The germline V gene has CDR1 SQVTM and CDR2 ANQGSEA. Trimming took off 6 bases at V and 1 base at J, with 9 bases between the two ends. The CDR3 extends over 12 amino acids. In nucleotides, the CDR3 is TGCAGCGTCGACAGTATTAACTATGGCTACACCTTC. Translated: CSVDSINYGYTF.

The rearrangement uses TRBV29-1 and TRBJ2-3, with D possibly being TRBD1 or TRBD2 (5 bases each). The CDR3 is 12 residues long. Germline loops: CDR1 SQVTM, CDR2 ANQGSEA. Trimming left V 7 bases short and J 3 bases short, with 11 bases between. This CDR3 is CSASRETDTQYF. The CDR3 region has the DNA TGCAGCGCTTCCAGGGAGACAGATACGCAGTATTTT.

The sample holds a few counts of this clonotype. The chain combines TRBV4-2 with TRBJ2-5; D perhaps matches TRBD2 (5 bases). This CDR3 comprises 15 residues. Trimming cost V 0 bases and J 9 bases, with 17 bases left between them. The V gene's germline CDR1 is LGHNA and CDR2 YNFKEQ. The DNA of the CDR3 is TGTGCCAGCAGCCAAGATATGTCCGGCCGCGGGCCCCAGTACTTC. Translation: CASSQDMSGRGPQYF.

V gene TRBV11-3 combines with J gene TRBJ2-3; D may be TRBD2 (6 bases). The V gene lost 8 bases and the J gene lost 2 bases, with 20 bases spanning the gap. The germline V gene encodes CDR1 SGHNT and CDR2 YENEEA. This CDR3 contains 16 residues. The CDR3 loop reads CASSKQVAELTDTQYF. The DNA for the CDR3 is TGTGCCAGCTCGAAACAAGTAGCGGAACTCACAGATACGCAGTATTTT.

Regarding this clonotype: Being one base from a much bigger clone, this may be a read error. CDR3 residues: CASSPDPGAFNLPLHF. Here the CDR3 DNA reads TGTGCCAGCTCACCGGACCCGGGGGCCTTTAATTTACCCCTCCACTTT. The V gene is TRBV18, the J gene TRBJ1-6; D possibly corresponds to TRBD1 (6 bases). Germline V gives CDR1 KGHSH, CDR2 LQKENI. CDR3 length equals 16 residues.

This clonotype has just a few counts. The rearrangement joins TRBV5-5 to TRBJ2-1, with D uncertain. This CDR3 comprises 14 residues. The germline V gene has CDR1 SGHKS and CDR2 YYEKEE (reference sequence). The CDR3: CASGEVILYNEQFF. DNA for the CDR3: TGTGCATCGGGTGAGGTGATTCTTTACAATGAGCAGTTCTTC.

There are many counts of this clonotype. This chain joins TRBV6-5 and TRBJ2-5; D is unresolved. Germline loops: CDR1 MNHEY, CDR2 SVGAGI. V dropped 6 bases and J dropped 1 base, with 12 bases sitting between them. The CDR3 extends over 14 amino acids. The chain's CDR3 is CASSRGWGQETQYF. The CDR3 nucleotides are TGTGCCAGCAGCCGTGGTTGGGGCCAAGAGACCCAGTACTTC.

For the CDR3, the DNA is TGTGCCAGCAGCTTAGCGGGACTTTACAATGAGCAGTTCTTC. Translated: CASSLAGLYNEQFF. The chain uses TRBV11-2 and TRBJ2-1; D may be TRBD2 (6 bases). CDR1 is SGHAT and CDR2 is FQNNGV in the germline V gene. V was pared by 1 base and J by 4 bases, with 8 bases between. The CDR3 totals 14 residues.

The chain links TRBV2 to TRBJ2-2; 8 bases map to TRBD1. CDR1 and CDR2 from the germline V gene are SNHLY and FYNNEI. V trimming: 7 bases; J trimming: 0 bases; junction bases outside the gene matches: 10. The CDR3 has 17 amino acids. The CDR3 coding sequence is TGTGCCAGCACCAAGGACAGGGATGGGGCGAACACCGGGGAGCTGTTTTTT. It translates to CASTKDRDGANTGELFF. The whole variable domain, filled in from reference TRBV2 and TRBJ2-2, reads EPEVTQTPSHQVTQMGQEVILRCVPISNHLYFYWYRQILGQKVEFLVSFYNNEISEKSEIFDDQFSVERPDGSNFTLKIRSTKLEDSAMYFCASTKDRDGANTGELFFGEGSRLTVL.

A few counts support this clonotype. In DNA form, the CDR3 reads TGCAGTGCGCCCGGACTAGCGGGAATGGGGGCCGATACGCAGTATTTT. This encodes CSAPGLAGMGADTQYF. This chain joins TRBV20-1 and TRBJ2-3, with TRBD2 matching 12 bases. The CDR3 sequence is 16 residues long. Trimming took 6 bases from V and 6 from J; bases not matched to a gene: 13. Per the germline V gene, CDR1 is DFQATT and CDR2 is SNEGSKA (reference sequence).

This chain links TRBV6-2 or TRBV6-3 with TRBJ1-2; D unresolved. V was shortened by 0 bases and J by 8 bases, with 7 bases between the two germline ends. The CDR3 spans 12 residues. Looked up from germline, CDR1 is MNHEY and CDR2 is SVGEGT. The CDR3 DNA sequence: TGTGCCAGCAGTTACTCAGTGTTCGGCTACACCTTC. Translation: CASSYSVFGYTF.

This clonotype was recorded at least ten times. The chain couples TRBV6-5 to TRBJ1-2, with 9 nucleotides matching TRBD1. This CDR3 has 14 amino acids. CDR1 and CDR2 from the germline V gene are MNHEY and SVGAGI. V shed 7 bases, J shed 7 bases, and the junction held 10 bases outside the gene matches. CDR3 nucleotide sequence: TGTGCCAGCACCATCCCGGGACAGGGACTTGGCTACACCTTC. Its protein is CASTIPGQGLGYTF.

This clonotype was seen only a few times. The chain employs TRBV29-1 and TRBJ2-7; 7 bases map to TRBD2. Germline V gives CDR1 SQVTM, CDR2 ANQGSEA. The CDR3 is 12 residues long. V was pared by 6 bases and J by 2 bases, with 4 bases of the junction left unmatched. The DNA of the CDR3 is TGCAGCGTAACCAGCGGGACCTACGAGCAGTACTTC. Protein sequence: CSVTSGTYEQYF.

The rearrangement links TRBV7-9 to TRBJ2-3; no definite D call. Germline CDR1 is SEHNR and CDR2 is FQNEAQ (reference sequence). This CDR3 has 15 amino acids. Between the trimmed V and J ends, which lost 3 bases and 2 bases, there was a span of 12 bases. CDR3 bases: TGTGCCAGCAGCTTGGCGAGAACCTCCACAGATACGCAGTATTTT. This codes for CASSLARTSTDTQYF.

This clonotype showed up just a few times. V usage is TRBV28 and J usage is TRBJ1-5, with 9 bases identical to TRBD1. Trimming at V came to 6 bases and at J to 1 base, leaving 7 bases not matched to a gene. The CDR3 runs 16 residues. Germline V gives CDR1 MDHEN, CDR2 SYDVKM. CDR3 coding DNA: TGTGCCAGCAGATTCTTTGGACAGGGGAGCAATCAGCCCCAGCATTTT. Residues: CASRFFGQGSNQPQHF. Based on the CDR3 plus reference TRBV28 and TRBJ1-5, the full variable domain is DVKVTQSSRYLVKRTGEKVFLECVQDMDHENMFWYRQDPGLGLRLIYFSYDVKMKEKGDIPEGYSVSREKKERFSLILESASTNQTSMYLCASRFFGQGSNQPQHFGDGTRLSIL.